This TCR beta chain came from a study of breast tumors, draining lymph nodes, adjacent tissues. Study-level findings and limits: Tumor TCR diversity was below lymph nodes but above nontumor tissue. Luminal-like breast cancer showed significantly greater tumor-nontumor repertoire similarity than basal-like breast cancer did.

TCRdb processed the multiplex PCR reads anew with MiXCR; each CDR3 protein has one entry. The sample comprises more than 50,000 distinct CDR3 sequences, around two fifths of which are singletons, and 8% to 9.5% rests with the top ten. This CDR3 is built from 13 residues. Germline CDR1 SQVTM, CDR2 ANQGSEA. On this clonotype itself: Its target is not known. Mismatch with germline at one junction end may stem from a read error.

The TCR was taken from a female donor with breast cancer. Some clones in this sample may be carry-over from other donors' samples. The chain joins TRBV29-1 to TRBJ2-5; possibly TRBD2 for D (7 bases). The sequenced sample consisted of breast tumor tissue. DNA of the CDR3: TGCAGCGTTGAAGGGAGGGAGGGGGAGAGCCAGTACTTC. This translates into CSVEGREGESQYF.